This T cell receptor (beta chain) was captured by sequencing in a study of spatial heterogeneity in lung cancer. Specified time point: sample taken at primary tumor resection. Whole RNA came from tumor, nontumor lung or frozen PBMC and was sequenced without being sorted. Whole-study results and caveats: Ubiquitous expanded tumor TCRs surfaced in blood more at resection than they did at follow-up.

Trimming took 4 bases from V and 5 from J; bases not matched to a gene: 6. The germline CDR1 and CDR2 sequences are SGHNT and YENEEA. The CDR3 contains 15 residues. Ten or more counts support this clonotype. As yet, its antigen is unknown. TCRdb re-called the 5' RACE reads through MiXCR, storing one row per CDR3 protein. The data hold about 7,000 distinct CDR3 sequences, with 6.5% to 7.5% observed a single time. The rearrangement joins TRBV11-3 to TRBJ2-1, with 9 positions matching TRBD2. The specimen comprised PBMCs, sampled at surgery. This sequence originates from a male donor with early-stage non-small cell lung cancer. This CDR3 reads CASSSLAGPNNEQFF. The CDR3 DNA reads TGTGCCAGCAGCTCCCTAGCGGGGCCTAACAATGAGCAGTTCTTC. Supplemented by reference TRBV11-3 and TRBJ2-1, the full variable domain reads EAGVVQSPRYKIIEKKQPVAFWCNPISGHNTLYWYLQNLGQGPELLIRYENEEAVDDSQLPKDRFSAERLKGVDSTLKIQPAELGDSAVYLCASSSLAGPNNEQFFGPGTRLTVL.